This passage covers 18 T cell receptor beta chains from one sample sequenced in a study of T cells after yellow fever vaccination. MiXCR, applied by TCRdb to the 5' RACE reads, yields one record per CDR3 protein. The sample consists of 60,000 to 85,000 distinct CDR3 sequences, just over 6.5% of them appearing once. The specimen was CD8+ T cells sorted from PBMCs, collected roughly seven weeks after the first yellow fever vaccination. These receptors came from a man aged 18 to 35 who received the YFV17D yellow fever vaccine.

In its sample, this clonotype was seen many times. This CDR3 is CASSLGPGRGGSNEQFF. CDR3 nucleotide sequence: TGTGCCAGCAGTTTAGGGCCGGGGCGCGGGGGGTCCAATGAGCAGTTCTTC. The chain joins TRBV12-3 or TRBV12-4 to TRBJ2-1, with 8 bases that match TRBD2. V shed 1 base, J shed 6 bases, and the junction held 11 bases outside the gene matches. The CDR3 is made up of 17 amino acids.

This clonotype was picked up many times. J is TRBJ1-4 and V is TRBV5-1; tentative D call: TRBD1 (6 bases). Germline values: CDR1 SGHRS, CDR2 YFSETQ. V was pared by 0 bases and J by 7 bases, with 13 bases between. The length of the CDR3 is 15 residues. The CDR3 region has the DNA TGCGCCAGCAGCTTGGCCGATGGGGGCAGTGAAAAACTGTTTTTT. Protein product: CASSLADGGSEKLFF.

This clonotype was recorded at least ten times. This rearrangement joins TRBV9 to TRBJ1-2, with 10 bases aligning to TRBD1. The germline gives CDR1 SGDLS, CDR2 YYNGEE. The J segment lost 5 bases and the V segment lost 3 bases, leaving 13 bases of the junction unmatched. The CDR3 consists of 17 residues. CDR3 in amino acids: CASSAGTGDWALYGYTF. For the CDR3, the DNA is TGTGCCAGCAGCGCCGGGACAGGGGATTGGGCTCTATATGGCTACACCTTC.

By sample fraction, this clonotype is medium-sized. The CDR3 here is CASSQQVGGTRGTQYF. The DNA of the CDR3 is TGCGCCAGCAGCCAACAAGTGGGAGGTACCCGCGGAACGCAGTATTTT. J is TRBJ2-3 and V is TRBV4-3; maybe TRBD2 (6 bases). The V end was cut by 2 bases, the J end by 9 bases, with 21 bases between. From germline, CDR1 is LGHNA and CDR2 YSLEER. The CDR3 has 16 residues.

This chain connects TRBV19 to TRBJ2-5; possibly TRBD1 or TRBD2 for D (5 bases each). V was trimmed by 3 bases and J by 2 bases, leaving 19 bases between them. Per the germline V gene, CDR1 is LNHDA and CDR2 is SQIVND (reference sequence). The length of the CDR3 is 17 residues. The CDR3 spells CASSMGVLGVGQETQYF. The CDR3, as DNA: TGTGCCAGTAGTATGGGTGTTCTGGGGGTAGGACAAGAGACCCAGTACTTC.

The J gene is TRBJ2-4, the V gene TRBV29-1, with D possibly being TRBD1 (6 bases). The germline V gene has CDR1 SQVTM and CDR2 ANQGSEA. The V end was cut by 4 bases, the J end by 7 bases, with 11 bases between. This CDR3 comprises 12 residues. This CDR3 reads CSVGSGENIQYF. The DNA of the CDR3 is TGCAGCGTTGGTTCAGGGGAGAACATTCAGTACTTC.

This clonotype was counted ten times or more. The chain employs TRBV12-3 or TRBV12-4 and TRBJ2-1; D not certain. Trimming took off 5 bases at V and 5 bases at J, with 10 bases between the two ends. The CDR3 totals 13 residues. CDR3 in amino acids: CASSPTPNNEQFF. In nucleotides, the CDR3 is TGTGCCAGCAGTCCGACACCGAACAATGAGCAGTTCTTC.

This chain links TRBV9 with TRBJ2-5, with D perhaps matching TRBD1 or TRBD2 (5 bases each). The CDR3 is 15 residues long. Per the germline V gene, CDR1 is SGDLS and CDR2 is YYNGEE. Trimming pared 0 bases from V and 5 bases from J, leaving 14 bases between. CDR3 DNA sequence: TGTGCCAGCAGCGTAGTGGGACGCGTAATGGAGACCCAGTACTTC. Its protein product is CASSVVGRVMETQYF.

This clonotype was seen repeatedly, ten times or more. The gene calls are TRBV7-3 and TRBJ2-1, with 11 positions matching TRBD2. Germline lookup yields CDR1 SGHTA and CDR2 FQGTGA. The CDR3 has 15 amino acids. Trimming removed 4 bases from V and 9 bases from J; junction bases left unmatched: 8. In nucleotides, the CDR3 is TGTGCCAGCAGCTCCCTAGCGGGGGGCCTCGTTGAGCAGTTCTTC. This translates into CASSSLAGGLVEQFF.

This clonotype was counted only a few times. This chain links TRBV19 with TRBJ1-2; tentatively, D is TRBD1 (5 bases). Germline assignment: CDR1 LNHDA and CDR2 SQIVND (reference sequence). The CDR3 is 10 amino acids. Trimming took off 10 bases at V and 5 bases at J, with 8 bases between the two ends. CDR3 sequence: CATKGYGYTF. For the CDR3, the DNA is TGTGCCACTAAGGGGTATGGCTACACCTTC.

The chain couples TRBV5-1 to TRBJ1-1; 7 bases are a match to TRBD1. Germline V CDR1 and CDR2: SGHRS, YFSETQ. V lost 1 base to trimming and J lost 7 bases; unmatched junction nucleotides: 10. This CDR3 has 15 amino acids. CDR3 amino acids: CASSLITGEDDEAFF. The CDR3 DNA follows: TGCGCCAGCAGCTTGATCACAGGGGAGGATGATGAAGCTTTCTTT. The full variable domain, rest sourced from reference TRBV5-1 and TRBJ1-1, is KAGVTQTPRYLIKTRGQQVTLSCSPISGHRSVSWYQQTPGQGLQFLFEYFSETQRNKGNFPGRFSGRQFSNSRSEMNVSTLELGDSALYLCASSLITGEDDEAFFGQGTRLTVV.

This clonotype was seen more than once but under ten times. The chain joins TRBV27 to TRBJ2-2; D is undetermined. CDR1 is MNHEY and CDR2 is SMNVEV in the germline V gene (reference sequence). The CDR3 consists of 14 residues. The V gene lost 3 bases and the J gene lost 6 bases, with 11 bases spanning the gap. The CDR3: CASSFSAVSGELFF. The CDR3 DNA is TGTGCCAGCAGTTTCTCCGCCGTGTCCGGGGAGCTGTTTTTT.

Comment on this clonotype: Being one base from a much bigger clone, this may be a read error. The chain links TRBV15 to TRBJ2-1; D possibly corresponds to TRBD2 (6 bases). The CDR3 has 14 residues. CDR1 and CDR2 (germline): LNHNV, YYDKDF (reference sequence). The CDR3 here is CATTPGRGYSEQFF. DNA for the CDR3: TGTGCCACCACCCCGGGCCGGGGGTACAGTGAGCAGTTCTTC.

The J gene is TRBJ2-7, the V gene TRBV6-2 or TRBV6-3; 11 positions agree with TRBD2. This CDR3 has 15 amino acids. Unmatched junction bases numbered 5, after V lost 5 bases and J lost 2 bases. Germline values: CDR1 MNHEY, CDR2 SVGEGT. The CDR3 loop is CASSHLAGGAYEQYV. The CDR3 DNA reads as TGTGCCAGCAGTCACCTAGCGGGGGGTGCCTACGAGCAGTACGTC.

This clonotype was found many times. The CDR3 region has the DNA TGCGCCAGCAGCTTGGCCCAGGTAGGGCCCAACTATGGCTACACCTTC. As protein: CASSLAQVGPNYGYTF. The gene calls are TRBV5-1 and TRBJ1-2; no definite D call. Trimming stripped 0 bases from V and 2 bases from J, with 14 bases between. This CDR3 comprises 16 residues. CDR1 is SGHRS and CDR2 is YFSETQ in the germline V gene. The full variable domain, rest sourced from reference TRBV5-1 and TRBJ1-2, is KAGVTQTPRYLIKTRGQQVTLSCSPISGHRSVSWYQQTPGQGLQFLFEYFSETQRNKGNFPGRFSGRQFSNSRSEMNVSTLELGDSALYLCASSLAQVGPNYGYTFGSGTRLTVV.

This clonotype appeared many times. The DNA for the CDR3 is TGTGCCAGCAGCCAGACACAGGGGGCGGACTGGGTCGGCACAGATACGCAGTATTTT. It yields the protein CASSQTQGADWVGTDTQYF. The gene calls are TRBV14 and TRBJ2-3; 9 nucleotides agree with TRBD1. V gave up 3 bases and J gave up 1 base; unmatched junction bases: 14. Germline V lookup: CDR1 SGHDN, CDR2 FVKESK. The CDR3 loop spans 19 amino acids.

This clonotype was seen a handful of times. The chain joins TRBV6-2 or TRBV6-3 to TRBJ2-7; 7 bases map to TRBD2. Losses at the gene ends were 7 bases for V and 1 base for J; bases not matched to a gene: 7. The CDR3 extends over 14 amino acids. The germline V gene encodes CDR1 MNHEY and CDR2 SVGEGT. The CDR3 bases are TGTGCCAGCACATCAGGGCGGGGGTCCTACGAGCAGTACTTC. It codes for CASTSGRGSYEQYF.

This clonotype was recorded at least ten times. The CDR3: CASSFRGTYEQYF. The CDR3 DNA follows: TGTGCCAGCAGCTTTCGCGGGACCTACGAGCAGTACTTC. The chain has TRBV7-8 and TRBJ2-7; D is perhaps TRBD2 (6 bases). Trimming removed 3 bases at V and 2 bases at J, with 8 bases between. CDR1 is SGHVS, CDR2 FQNEAQ, per germline. The CDR3 has 13 amino acids. The complete variable domain, with remaining parts taken from reference TRBV7-8 and TRBJ2-7, reads GAGVSQSPRYKVAKRGQDVALRCDPISGHVSLFWYQQALGQGPEFLTYFQNEAQLDKSGLPSDRFFAERPEGSVSTLKIQRTQQEDSAVYLCASSFRGTYEQYFGPGTRLTVT.